This paragraph reports one T cell receptor (beta chain). This sample is drawn from a study of blood T cell repertoires in COVID-19. The CDR3 contains 15 residues. Looked up from germline, CDR1 is SNHLY and CDR2 is FYNNEI. V gave up 2 bases and J gave up 7 bases, with 15 bases separating them. The authors' processing: The authors estimated nucleated cell counts from reference gene primer amplification. The protocol was immunoSEQ multiplex PCR, while the TCRdb copy is restricted to in-frame clones and leaves out a portion. V and J calls plus clone size are reproduced from that table; the DNA served to infer D and trimming. The sample has roughly 150,000 clones, roughly nine tenths seen once.

The rearrangement links TRBV2 to TRBJ1-5; no clear D. The sample taken for sequencing was peripheral blood. The TCR was taken from a man aged 60-69 years with active or convalescent COVID-19. The CDR3, as DNA: TGTGCCAGCAGTGAATTTCGCTCTACCCGGCAGCCCCAGCATTTT. Its translation: CASSEFRSTRQPQHF.